These 5 T cell receptor beta chains originate from one sample sequenced in a study of blood T cell repertoires in COVID-19. Clones were sequenced by immunoSEQ multiplex PCR, and TCRdb holds only the in-frame ones, with some missing. Among around 170,000 clones listed, less than 90% were seen once. Sequenced input: PBMCs or T cells enriched from blood (not recorded which). These receptor sequences come from a woman aged 45-65 years who had recovered from COVID-19.

The chain couples TRBV19 to TRBJ1-6; 9 nucleotides match TRBD1. CDR1 and CDR2 (germline): LNHDA, SQIVND (reference sequence). With V trimmed by 6 bases and J by 10 bases, 4 bases remained unmatched. The CDR3 covers 13 residues. The CDR3 sequence is CASRGQGESPLHF. The CDR3 bases are TGTGCCAGTAGGGGACAGGGAGAATCACCCCTCCACTTT.

For the CDR3, the DNA is TGTGCCAGCTACGCAGGGGGCAATAACTATGGCTACACCTTC. This codes for CASYAGGNNYGYTF. The chain combines TRBV27 with TRBJ1-2, with 8 nucleotides matching TRBD1. Unmatched junction bases numbered 6, after V lost 8 bases and J lost 1 base. CDR1 is MNHEY and CDR2 is SMNVEV in the germline V gene (reference sequence). The CDR3 runs 14 residues.

The CDR3 nucleotides are TGTGCTAGTGCCCATTCGGGGGGCAGGAATGAGCAGTTCTTC. Translating it yields CASAHSGGRNEQFF. The V call is TRBV12-5, the J call TRBJ2-1; tentatively, D is TRBD2 (7 bases). There are 14 residues in the CDR3. V was trimmed by 7 bases and J by 7 bases, leaving 17 bases between them. CDR1 LGHNT and CDR2 FRNRAP come from the germline V gene.

The count of this clone is one. The chain carries TRBV28 and TRBJ2-7; D perhaps matches TRBD2 (6 bases). Trimming cost V 7 bases and J 5 bases, with 15 bases left between them. The CDR3 covers 13 residues. Germline values: CDR1 MDHEN, CDR2 SYDVKM. CDR3 nucleotide sequence: TGTGCCAGCATGGGGCGGGGCCTGGACGAGCAGTACTTC. It encodes CASMGRGLDEQYF. Together with reference TRBV28 and TRBJ2-7, the CDR3 gives the full variable domain: DVKVTQSSRYLVKRTGEKVFLECVQDMDHENMFWYRQDPGLGLRLIYFSYDVKMKEKGDIPEGYSVSREKKERFSLILESASTNQTSMYLCASMGRGLDEQYFGPGTRLTVT.

The rearrangement joins TRBV11-2 to TRBJ1-1; the match to TRBD1 covers 7 bases. This CDR3 contains 14 residues. CDR1 and CDR2 (germline): SGHAT, FQNNGV. V trimming: 3 bases; J trimming: 9 bases; junction bases outside the gene matches: 10. This CDR3 is CASSFPSDRDKAFF. The CDR3 DNA reads TGTGCCAGCAGCTTTCCCTCTGACAGGGATAAAGCTTTCTTT.